These T cell receptor beta chains were read from a single sample in a study of blood T cells in healthy people across ages. Using its own MiXCR run on the 5' RACE reads, TCRdb lists one record per CDR3 protein. The data show around 870,000 distinct CDR3 sequences, with less than 35% seen just once and around 15% held by the top ten. The sample was blood. The receptors stem from a woman older than 75 in good health. CDR3s include the opening cysteine and the closing phenylalanine or tryptophan. Each record gives: J gene, D gene, V gene, clone size, CDR3 DNA, CDR3 protein. D genes are given only for firm matches. Not every row has a clone size; where given, it reads once, few, many or a size class.

J gene: TRBJ1-1
D gene: NA
V gene: TRBV9
clone size: many
CDR3 DNA: TGTGCCAGCAGCCCAGCACAGGGCGTGAACACTGAAGCTTTCTTT
CDR3 protein: CASSPAQGVNTEAFF

J gene: TRBJ2-5
D gene: TRBD1
V gene: TRBV5-1
clone size: NA
CDR3 DNA: TGCGCCAGCAGCAGCTCCTATGACAGGGTGCAAGAGACCCAGTACTTC
CDR3 protein: CASSSSYDRVQETQYF

J gene: TRBJ2-7
D gene: TRBD1
V gene: TRBV29-1
clone size: many
CDR3 DNA: TGCAGCGTTGAATTAGCACAGGGGGCCGAGCAGTACTTC
CDR3 protein: CSVELAQGAEQYF

J gene: TRBJ2-4
D gene: NA
V gene: TRBV10-1
clone size: NA
CDR3 DNA: TGCGCCAGCACCTTTCGGACCAAAAGCGGCATTCAGTACTTC
CDR3 protein: CASTFRTKSGIQYF

J gene: TRBJ2-7
D gene: NA
V gene: TRBV9
clone size: NA
CDR3 DNA: TGTGCCAGCAGCGTAGGGAGTTTGGGGCTCTACGAGCAGTACTTC
CDR3 protein: CASSVGSLGLYEQYF

J gene: TRBJ2-7
D gene: NA
V gene: TRBV7-2
clone size: many
CDR3 DNA: TGTGCCAGCAGCTCACTAGGTACGACGGTCTCCTACGAGCAGTACTTC
CDR3 protein: CASSSLGTTVSYEQYF

J gene: TRBJ2-1
D gene: TRBD2
V gene: TRBV12-3/TRBV12-4
clone size: many
CDR3 DNA: TGTGCCAGCAGTCCAACGACTAGCGGGGGGCCGAATTCCTACAATGAGCAGTTCTTC
CDR3 protein: CASSPTTSGGPNSYNEQFF

J gene: TRBJ2-7
D gene: NA
V gene: TRBV5-1
clone size: many
CDR3 DNA: TGCGCCAGCAGCTTAGCAGGGAACTACGAGCAGTACTTC
CDR3 protein: CASSLAGNYEQYF

J gene: TRBJ1-1
D gene: NA
V gene: TRBV29-1
clone size: NA
CDR3 DNA: TGCAGCGTTGAGAGTCAGGGGGCTTTCTTT
CDR3 protein: CSVESQGAFF

J gene: TRBJ2-3
D gene: NA
V gene: TRBV4-1
clone size: NA
CDR3 DNA: TGCGCCAGCAGCCAAGGTCAGGGGCCTGGAGCAGATACGCAGTATTTT
CDR3 protein: CASSQGQGPGADTQYF

J gene: TRBJ2-5
D gene: NA
V gene: TRBV30
clone size: few
CDR3 DNA: TGTGCCTGGAGACCCGGAGAGACCCAGTACTTC
CDR3 protein: CAWRPGETQYF

J gene: TRBJ2-1
D gene: TRBD2
V gene: TRBV20-1
clone size: few
CDR3 DNA: TGCAGTGCTAGTCCCGCGACTAGCGGGGGGGTCTACAATGAGCAGTTCTTC
CDR3 protein: CSASPATSGGVYNEQFF

J gene: TRBJ1-4
D gene: NA
V gene: TRBV7-2
clone size: NA
CDR3 DNA: TGTGCCAGCAGCCCCGCCGGGCGTAATGAAAAACTGTTTTTT
CDR3 protein: CASSPAGRNEKLFF